This entry concerns a single TCR beta chain. Sequencing used immunoSEQ multiplex PCR; TCRdb keeps in-frame clones, though not all of them. The sample carries 540,000 or so clones, roughly nine tenths recorded once. This specimen comes from a study of blood T cell repertoires in COVID-19. Background on the study: From T cells, B-cell-depleted T cells, or PBMCs came the material, which was cDNA or gDNA.

Deletions cut 4 bases from V and 0 bases from J, with 10 bases between. The CDR3 sequence is 15 residues long. Looked up from germline, CDR1 is LGHDT and CDR2 is YNNKEL (reference sequence). The origin of this receptor is a woman between 45 and 65 years old with COVID-19, enrolled during active disease. The specimen was peripheral blood. The V and J genes are TRBV3-1 (or the pseudogene TRBV3-2) and TRBJ2-1; maybe TRBD1 (5 bases). CDR3 sequence reads: CASSPDTSSYNEQFF. The CDR3 DNA is TGTGCCAGCAGCCCGGACACCAGCTCCTACAATGAGCAGTTCTTC.